This entry features one T cell receptor beta chain sequence. The clone's antigen remains unknown. These data originate in a study of T cells expressing NK-cell markers (dated by TCRdb to about 2020). Notes on the research overall: In sorted CD3+CD56+NKG2C+, CD3+CD56+NKG2C- and CD3+CD56-NKG2C+ T-cell subsets from several donors, TCR beta-chain repertoires were profiled. Of the eight sequenced donors, seven were found to be HCMV-seropositive and one was found to be HCMV-seronegative. The libraries were sequenced on Illumina HiSeq 2000/2500, MiSeq or NextSeq, producing 2 x 150 bp reads. Randomly selected healthy volunteers, three men and five women, were used as the eight sequenced donors. The paper as a whole reports these results and caveats: In six donors, the dominant CD3+CD56+NKG2C+ clonotypes were among the top 10 CD8+ clonotypes and accounted for roughly 1.0-8% of CD8+ T cells. Whether the expanded NKG2C-expressing T cell clones were specific for HCMV antigens remained unclear. Those dominant clonotypes were again the most abundant among CD3+CD56-NKG2C+ cells in a few donors, at 28.3-60.1%.

The sequencer was an Illumina HiSeq 2000. The TCR beta cDNA libraries were made using 5'RACE template switching, a step that added both a universal primer site and unique molecular identifiers. cDNA synthesis was primed from the TCR beta constant segment, followed by two successive PCR amplification steps. From the authors' description of their analysis: Reads were demultiplexed and grouped by UMI with MIGEC, and clonotypes were assembled and quantified with MiTCR. To remove erroneous sequences, TCR cDNA sequences were retained only when supported by two or more reads. The tcR package was used for downstream repertoire analysis, and clonotypes were matched across fractions by CDR3 nucleotide sequence plus V segment. VDJmatch was used to annotate antigen specificity against VDJdb, with one amino acid substitution allowed in CDR3. The reads were reprocessed in TCRdb, with one entry per CDR3 protein sequence and no accompanying DNA. Clone size and V and J calls follow TCRdb, not the original study. For this sample, the table gives about 21,000 distinct CDR3 sequences. The top ten hold roughly three fifths of the sample.

HCMV serostatus was determined by detecting HCMV-specific IgG in serum with a commercial ELISA kit. Peripheral blood mononuclear cells were isolated from blood by Ficoll density gradient centrifugation. Sequencing used blood T cells: a sorted CD56 or NKG2C T cell subset, CD4+ or CD8+ T cells, or bulk PBMC T cells (not recorded which). The clonotype comes from a man aged 18-70 years in good health.

Here the CDR3 is given as CSAPGSIGYEQYF. This chain joins TRBV20-1 to TRBJ2-7; TCRdb selects TRBD2, and the lack of DNA leaves this call unchecked. From cysteine to phenylalanine, the CDR3 is 13 amino acids long. No DNA has been recorded. Based on the germline V gene (reference sequence), the CDR1 and CDR2 sequences are DFQATT and SNEGSKA.